These 27 T cell receptor beta chains came from one sample sequenced in a study of CD8 T cells in ankylosing spondylitis. Study-level findings and limits: Characteristic, it appeared, of ankylosing spondylitis blood was a TCR beta motif of eight highly homologous variants.

For these receptors, no antigen is known. A single record per CDR3 protein comes from TCRdb applying MiXCR to the 5' RACE reads. Counted here are 700,000 or so distinct CDR3 sequences, 15% to 20% occurring once; the ten biggest clones make up about a fifth. The specimen sequenced was blood, either unsorted or a sorted T cell fraction (not recorded which). These receptors were taken from a male donor with ankylosing spondylitis.

This clonotype showed up just a few times. This rearrangement joins TRBV28 to TRBJ1-5; D perhaps matches TRBD1 (5 bases). Germline assignment: CDR1 MDHEN and CDR2 SYDVKM. The CDR3 has 17 residues. V was cut by 3 bases and J by 2 bases, with 17 bases left in between. DNA for the CDR3: TGTGCCAGCAGTTTGGGACGGAGGATCGGTGGCAATCAGCCCCAGCATTTT. Its translation is CASSLGRRIGGNQPQHF. Full variable domain (missing parts from reference TRBV28 and TRBJ1-5): DVKVTQSSRYLVKRTGEKVFLECVQDMDHENMFWYRQDPGLGLRLIYFSYDVKMKEKGDIPEGYSVSREKKERFSLILESASTNQTSMYLCASSLGRRIGGNQPQHFGDGTRLSIL.

The chain employs TRBV7-9 and TRBJ2-2; D remains unclear. Trimming cost V 5 bases and J 6 bases, with 10 bases left between them. Per germline, CDR1 SEHNR and CDR2 FQNEAQ (reference sequence). This CDR3 contains 13 residues. The CDR3, as DNA: TGTGCCAGCAGCCCGTCCTCGCCCGGGGAGCTGTTTTTT. Amino acids: CASSPSSPGELFF.

The J gene is TRBJ2-3, the V gene TRBV10-3; TRBD2 aligns across 8 bases. Germline V gene sequence: CDR1 ENHRY, CDR2 SYGVKD. This CDR3 is 14 amino acids long. After removal of 6 bases from V and 4 bases from J, the junction contained 6 bases not matched to a gene. CDR3 nucleotides: TGTGCCATCAGAGAGCGGGAGTGGTCAGATACGCAGTATTTT. As protein: CAIREREWSDTQYF.

V usage is TRBV5-1 and J usage is TRBJ2-3, with D possibly matching TRBD1 (7 bases). This CDR3 comprises 13 residues. The germline V gene encodes CDR1 SGHRS and CDR2 YFSETQ. V was shortened by 4 bases and J by 6 bases, with 12 bases between the two germline ends. The CDR3 DNA reads as TGCGCCAGCAGCGTGACAGGGAGGGATACGCAGTATTTT. It encodes CASSVTGRDTQYF.

V gene TRBV7-6 combines with J gene TRBJ1-2; D gene unclear. The CDR3 is 15 residues long. Germline values: CDR1 SGHVS, CDR2 FNYEAQ. Trimming left V 1 base short and J 4 bases short, with 13 bases between. The CDR3 reads CASSLEAESTYGYTF. The DNA for the CDR3 is TGTGCCAGCAGCTTAGAGGCGGAGTCGACCTATGGCTACACCTTC.

The chain is built from TRBV2 and TRBJ1-5; D possibly corresponds to TRBD1 (6 bases). The germline V gene has CDR1 SNHLY and CDR2 FYNNEI. Deletions cut 6 bases from V and 4 bases from J, with 10 bases between. The CDR3 totals 13 residues. CDR3 loop: CASRDSVNQPQHF. CDR3 in DNA: TGTGCCAGCAGGGACAGTGTGAATCAGCCCCAGCATTTT.

The chain combines TRBV20-1 with TRBJ2-7, with D hard to call. Trimming took 6 bases from V and 5 from J, leaving 17 bases between them. Germline CDR1 reads DFQATT; CDR2 reads SNEGSKA (reference sequence). The CDR3 totals 13 residues. CDR3 amino acids: CSAPSGRRDEQYF. The CDR3, as DNA: TGCAGTGCCCCGTCGGGCAGAAGAGACGAGCAGTACTTC.

The chain recombines TRBV7-8 with TRBJ1-1; possibly TRBD1 for D (5 bases). Germline V gene sequence: CDR1 SGHVS, CDR2 FQNEAQ. Trimming took off 1 base at V and 0 bases at J, with 9 bases between the two ends. The CDR3 length is 15 residues. Here the CDR3 reads CASSLEGRVNTEAFF. The CDR3 bases are TGTGCCAGCAGCTTAGAAGGCAGGGTGAACACTGAAGCTTTCTTT. Filled out from reference TRBV7-8 and TRBJ1-1, the complete variable domain reads GAGVSQSPRYKVAKRGQDVALRCDPISGHVSLFWYQQALGQGPEFLTYFQNEAQLDKSGLPSDRFFAERPEGSVSTLKIQRTQQEDSAVYLCASSLEGRVNTEAFFGQGTRLTVV.

This clonotype was seen a few times. The CDR3 sequence: CSASGATDTQYF. CDR3 sequence (DNA): TGCAGTGCTAGCGGGGCAACAGATACGCAGTATTTT. V and J are TRBV20-1 and TRBJ2-3; D is tentatively TRBD1 or TRBD2 (5 bases each). Per germline, CDR1 DFQATT and CDR2 SNEGSKA (reference sequence). Deletions cut 3 bases from V and 3 bases from J, with 7 bases between. CDR3 length: 12 amino acids.

Ten or more counts support this clonotype. The chain joins TRBV5-1 to TRBJ2-3; 9 nucleotides match TRBD2. This CDR3 spans 15 amino acids. Germline V CDR1 and CDR2: SGHRS, YFSETQ. Trimming removed 0 bases from V and 4 bases from J; junction bases left unmatched: 3. The CDR3 loop is CASSLVAGGPDTQYF. CDR3 DNA sequence: TGCGCCAGCAGCTTGGTCGCGGGGGGGCCAGATACGCAGTATTTT.

The CDR3 sequence: CASSPRTPSSLDHEQYF. The DNA for the CDR3 is TGCGCCAGCAGCCCGCGGACACCTTCTTCCTTAGACCACGAGCAGTACTTC. The chain recombines TRBV5-1 with TRBJ2-7; tentative D call: TRBD1 (5 bases). Germline loops: CDR1 SGHRS, CDR2 YFSETQ. Trimming removed 4 bases at V and 5 bases at J, with 25 bases between. There are 17 residues in the CDR3.

Only a few counts were recorded for this clonotype. The chain combines TRBV20-1 with TRBJ2-7; tentative D call: TRBD1 (7 bases). CDR3 length: 16 amino acids. Germline-derived CDR1 and CDR2 are DFQATT and SNEGSKA (reference sequence). V was trimmed by 5 bases and J by 0 bases, leaving 20 bases between them. CDR3 loop: CSARDPLRGDSYEQYF. The CDR3 region has the DNA TGCAGTGCTCGTGATCCGCTCAGGGGGGACTCCTACGAGCAGTACTTC.

The chain's CDR3 is CASMSHNTGELFF. The CDR3 region has the DNA TGTGCCAGCATGAGTCATAACACCGGGGAGCTGTTTTTT. The chain has TRBV12-3 or TRBV12-4 and TRBJ2-2; the D is unclear. The CDR3 sequence is 13 residues long. V was pared by 7 bases and J by 2 bases, with 8 bases between.

The chain uses TRBV6-1 and TRBJ2-3, with a possible D match to TRBD1 (6 bases). CDR1 and CDR2 from the germline V gene are MNHNS and SASEGT. Trimming left V 6 bases short and J 2 bases short, with 12 bases between. The CDR3 runs 14 residues. As DNA, the CDR3 is TGTGCCAGCAGCGCGGACAGAGACACAGATACGCAGTATTTT. It translates to CASSADRDTDTQYF.

The V gene is TRBV15, the J gene TRBJ1-6; TRBD1 agrees at 7 bases. Germline V gene lookup returns CDR1 LNHNV and CDR2 YYDKDF (reference sequence). CDR3 length: 14 residues. Germline trimming cut 6 bases from V and 6 bases from J; bases unmatched to any gene: 5. CDR3 bases: TGTGCCACCAGGGAGGCAGGGGGTAATTCACCCCTCCACTTT. This sequence encodes CATREAGGNSPLHF.

The chain employs TRBV12-3 or TRBV12-4 and TRBJ1-2, with D uncertain. Between the trimmed V and J ends, which lost 6 bases and 7 bases, there was a span of 24 bases. This CDR3 is 16 amino acids long. The CDR3 is CASRPGGGKSLGGYTF. The CDR3 nucleotides are TGTGCCAGCAGACCCGGTGGAGGCAAGTCATTAGGTGGCTACACCTTC.

The rearrangement joins TRBV6-1 to TRBJ1-5; 7 nucleotides align to TRBD1. The CDR3 covers 13 residues. Germline V gives CDR1 MNHNS, CDR2 SASEGT. Germline trimming cut 10 bases from V and 3 bases from J; bases unmatched to any gene: 6. In nucleotides, the CDR3 is TGTGCCACCGCGACAGGGACCAATCAGCCCCAGCATTTT. Translated: CATATGTNQPQHF.

This clonotype was seen only a few times. This rearrangement joins TRBV4-1 to TRBJ1-2; 7 bases fit TRBD1. The germline V gene has CDR1 MGHRA and CDR2 YSYEKL. V lost 1 base and J lost 1; bases outside the gene matches: 3. CDR3 size: 15 residues. CDR3 residues: CASSQVAGGNYGYTF. The DNA of the CDR3 is TGCGCCAGCAGCCAAGTGGCAGGGGGTAACTATGGCTACACCTTC.

V usage is TRBV20-1 and J usage is TRBJ2-5; D possibly corresponds to TRBD2 (7 bases). Trimming took off 0 bases at V and 4 bases at J, with 12 bases between the two ends. Germline CDR1 reads DFQATT; CDR2 reads SNEGSKA (reference sequence). There are 14 residues in the CDR3. CDR3 bases: TGCAGTGCTAGAGATAGAGGGGGGGGAGAGACCCAGTACTTC. Its protein is CSARDRGGGETQYF.

This clonotype was seen a few times. The chain recombines TRBV5-1 with TRBJ1-2, with 7 bases fitting TRBD1. The CDR3 runs to 17 residues. Trimming cost V 2 bases and J 6 bases; bases outside gene matches: 16. The germline V gene has CDR1 SGHRS and CDR2 YFSETQ. The CDR3: CASSFSPDRRGTDGYTF. CDR3 nucleotides: TGCGCCAGCAGCTTTTCACCGGACAGGAGGGGGACGGATGGCTACACCTTC.

J is TRBJ2-3 and V is TRBV9, with a possible D match to TRBD2 (5 bases). Germline CDR1 and CDR2: SGDLS and YYNGEE. Deletions cut 0 bases from V and 2 bases from J, with 7 bases between. This CDR3 has 14 amino acids. CDR3 residues: CASSVARDTDTQYF. The DNA for the CDR3 is TGTGCCAGCAGCGTAGCTCGGGACACAGATACGCAGTATTTT.

CDR3 loop: CASSYSELPSAEQYF. CDR3 nucleotides: TGTGCCAGCAGTTACTCGGAACTCCCTTCCGCGGAGCAGTACTTC. The rearrangement joins TRBV6-5 to TRBJ2-7; D is uncertain. V dropped 0 bases and J dropped 7 bases, with 16 bases sitting between them. The CDR3 spans 15 residues. From germline, CDR1 is MNHEY and CDR2 SVGAGI.

The chain joins TRBV6-2 or TRBV6-3 to TRBJ2-1; 11 bases agree with TRBD1. CDR1 MNHEY and CDR2 SVGEGT come from the germline V gene. The CDR3 is 14 amino acids. With 7 bases clipped from V and 12 bases from J, the junction kept 11 bases outside the gene matches. The CDR3 bases are TGTGCCAGCATCGGGACAGGGGGTCTAAGGGTGCAGTTCTTC. Protein sequence: CASIGTGGLRVQFF.

V usage is TRBV12-3 or TRBV12-4 and J usage is TRBJ2-2, with D tentatively TRBD1 (5 bases). Trimming cost V 0 bases and J 4 bases, with 12 bases left between them. The CDR3 is made up of 16 amino acids. CDR3 bases: TGTGCCAGCAGTTTAGCGGGCAGGGTGGGCACCGGGGAGCTGTTTTTT. Its translation is CASSLAGRVGTGELFF.

This clonotype has only a few counts. This chain connects TRBV4-2 to TRBJ2-7, with a weak D call TRBD1 (6 bases). Deletions cut 3 bases from V and 0 bases from J, with 21 bases between. Germline CDR1 reads LGHNA; CDR2 reads YNFKEQ. The CDR3 loop spans 18 amino acids. The chain's CDR3 is CASSQTLLQGKDSYEQYF. CDR3 DNA sequence: TGTGCCAGCAGCCAGACACTTTTGCAGGGGAAGGACTCCTACGAGCAGTACTTC.

This chain uses TRBV6-5 with TRBJ2-2; 10 bases agree with TRBD1. J lost 5 bases, V lost 4 bases, and 7 bases had no gene match. This CDR3 spans 16 amino acids. CDR1 and CDR2 from the germline V gene are MNHEY and SVGAGI. The CDR3 region has the DNA TGTGCCAGCAGTTCCATCGACAGGGGGCGGACCGGGGAGCTGTTTTTT. It specifies CASSSIDRGRTGELFF.

This clonotype was seen ten or more times. The chain has TRBV29-1 and TRBJ1-1, with D perhaps matching TRBD1 (5 bases). Trimming took 7 bases from V and 6 from J, leaving 15 bases between them. This CDR3 spans 12 amino acids. CDR1 is SQVTM, CDR2 ANQGSEA, per germline. CDR3 nucleotide sequence: TGCAGCGCCAGCCGGGACTCGGCTGAAGCTTTCTTT. Encoded protein: CSASRDSAEAFF.